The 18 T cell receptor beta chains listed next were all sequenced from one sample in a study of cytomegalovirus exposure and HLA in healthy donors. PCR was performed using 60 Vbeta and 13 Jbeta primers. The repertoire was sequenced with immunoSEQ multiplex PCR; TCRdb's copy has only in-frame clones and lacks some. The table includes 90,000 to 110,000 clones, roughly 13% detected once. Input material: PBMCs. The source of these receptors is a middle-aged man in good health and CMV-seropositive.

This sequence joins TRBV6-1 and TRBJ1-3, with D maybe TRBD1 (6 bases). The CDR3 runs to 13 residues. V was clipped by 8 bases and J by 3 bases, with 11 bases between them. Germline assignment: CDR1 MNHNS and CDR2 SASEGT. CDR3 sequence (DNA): TGTGCCAGCTACACAGGGAATGGAAACACCATATATTTT. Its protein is CASYTGNGNTIYF.

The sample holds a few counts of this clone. CDR3 region: CASSLGEGYEQYF. The CDR3 DNA follows: TGCGCCAGCAGCTTGGGGGAGGGGTACGAGCAGTACTTC. This chain connects TRBV5-1 to TRBJ2-7, with 7 bases fitting TRBD2. The V gene end was trimmed by 0 bases and the J gene end by 4 bases; junction bases not matched to a gene: 1. The CDR3 contains 13 residues. Germline loops: CDR1 SGHRS, CDR2 YFSETQ.

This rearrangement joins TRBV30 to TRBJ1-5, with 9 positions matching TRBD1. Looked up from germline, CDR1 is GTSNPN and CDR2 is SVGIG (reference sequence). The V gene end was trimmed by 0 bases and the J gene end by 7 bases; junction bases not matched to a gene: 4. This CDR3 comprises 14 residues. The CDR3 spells CAWSVGTGRQPQHF. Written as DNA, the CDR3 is TGTGCCTGGAGTGTGGGGACAGGGAGACAGCCCCAGCATTTT.

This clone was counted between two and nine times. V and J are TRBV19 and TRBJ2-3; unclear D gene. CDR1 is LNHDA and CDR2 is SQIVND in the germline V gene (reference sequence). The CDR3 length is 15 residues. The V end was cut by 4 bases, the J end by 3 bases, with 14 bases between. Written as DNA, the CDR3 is TGTGCCAGTAGTAACCCGTCAGTGTCGACAGATACGCAGTATTTT. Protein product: CASSNPSVSTDTQYF.

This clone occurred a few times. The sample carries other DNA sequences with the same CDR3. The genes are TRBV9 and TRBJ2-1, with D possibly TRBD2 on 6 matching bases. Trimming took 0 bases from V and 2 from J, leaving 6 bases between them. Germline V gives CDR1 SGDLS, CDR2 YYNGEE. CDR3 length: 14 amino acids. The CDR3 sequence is CASSVAGAYNEQFF. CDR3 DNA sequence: TGTGCCAGCAGCGTAGCGGGGGCCTACAATGAGCAGTTCTTC.

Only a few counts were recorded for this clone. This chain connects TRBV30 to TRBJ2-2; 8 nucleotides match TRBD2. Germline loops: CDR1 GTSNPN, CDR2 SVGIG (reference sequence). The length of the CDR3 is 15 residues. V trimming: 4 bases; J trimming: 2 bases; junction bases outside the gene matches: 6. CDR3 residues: CAWMWIAGNTGELFF. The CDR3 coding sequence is TGTGCCTGGATGTGGATAGCGGGAAACACCGGGGAGCTGTTTTTT.

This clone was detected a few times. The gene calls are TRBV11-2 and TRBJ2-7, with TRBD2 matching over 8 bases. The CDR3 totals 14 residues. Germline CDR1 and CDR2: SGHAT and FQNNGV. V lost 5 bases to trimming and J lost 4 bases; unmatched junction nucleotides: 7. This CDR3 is CASSPSGSWYEQYF. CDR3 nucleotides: TGTGCCAGCAGCCCGAGCGGGAGCTGGTACGAGCAGTACTTC. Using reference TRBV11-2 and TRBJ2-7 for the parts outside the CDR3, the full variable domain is EAGVAQSPRYKIIEKRQSVAFWCNPISGHATLYWYQQILGQGPKLLIQFQNNGVVDDSQLPKDRFSAERLKGVDSTLKIQPAKLEDSAVYLCASSPSGSWYEQYFGPGTRLTVT.

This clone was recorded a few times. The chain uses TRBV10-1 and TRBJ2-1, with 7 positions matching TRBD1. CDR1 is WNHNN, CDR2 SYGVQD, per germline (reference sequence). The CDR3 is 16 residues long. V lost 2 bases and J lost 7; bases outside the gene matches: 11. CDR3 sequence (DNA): TGCGCCAGCAGTGAGGGGCGACAGGGAAGGTCTAATGAGCAGTTCTTC. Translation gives CASSEGRQGRSNEQFF.

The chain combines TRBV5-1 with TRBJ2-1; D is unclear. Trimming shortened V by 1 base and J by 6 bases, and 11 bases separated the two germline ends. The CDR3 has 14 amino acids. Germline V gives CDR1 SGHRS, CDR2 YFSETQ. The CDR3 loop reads CASSLRSAGNEQFF. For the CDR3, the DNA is TGCGCCAGCAGCTTGCGGTCCGCTGGCAATGAGCAGTTCTTC.

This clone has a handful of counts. CDR3 DNA sequence: TGTGCCTGGAGCCGTCCGGTGGGACAACCCAACACTGAAGCTTTCTTT. Translation gives CAWSRPVGQPNTEAFF. The chain uses TRBV30 and TRBJ1-1; D is possibly TRBD1 (6 bases). Germline CDR1 GTSNPN, CDR2 SVGIG (reference sequence). V was pared by 3 bases and J by 2 bases, with 19 bases between. The CDR3 length is 16 residues.

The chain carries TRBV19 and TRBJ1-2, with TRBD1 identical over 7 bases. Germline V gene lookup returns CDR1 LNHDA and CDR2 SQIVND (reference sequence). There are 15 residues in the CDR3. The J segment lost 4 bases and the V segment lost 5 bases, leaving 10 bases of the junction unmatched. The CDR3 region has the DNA TGTGCCAGTAGTTCGCCAGGGGGGAATTCCTATGGCTACACCTTC. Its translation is CASSSPGGNSYGYTF.

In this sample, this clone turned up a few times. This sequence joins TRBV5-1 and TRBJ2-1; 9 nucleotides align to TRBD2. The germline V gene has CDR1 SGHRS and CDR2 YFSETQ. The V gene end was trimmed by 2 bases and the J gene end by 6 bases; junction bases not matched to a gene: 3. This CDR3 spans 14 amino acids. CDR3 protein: CASSFGTSLNEQFF. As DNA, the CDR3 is TGCGCCAGCAGCTTCGGGACTAGCCTCAATGAGCAGTTCTTC. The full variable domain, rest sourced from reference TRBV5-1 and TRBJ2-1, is KAGVTQTPRYLIKTRGQQVTLSCSPISGHRSVSWYQQTPGQGLQFLFEYFSETQRNKGNFPGRFSGRQFSNSRSEMNVSTLELGDSALYLCASSFGTSLNEQFFGPGTRLTVL.

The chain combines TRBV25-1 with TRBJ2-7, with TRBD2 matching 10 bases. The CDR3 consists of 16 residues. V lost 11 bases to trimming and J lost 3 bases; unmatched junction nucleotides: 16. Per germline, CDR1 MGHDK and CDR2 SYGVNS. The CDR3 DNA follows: TGTGCCCATAAAGGGCTAGCGGGAGCCGGCAACTACGAGCAGTACTTC. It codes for CAHKGLAGAGNYEQYF.

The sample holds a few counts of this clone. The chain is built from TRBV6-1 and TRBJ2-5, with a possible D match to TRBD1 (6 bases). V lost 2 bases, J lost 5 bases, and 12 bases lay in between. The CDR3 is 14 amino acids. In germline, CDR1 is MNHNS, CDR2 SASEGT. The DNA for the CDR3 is TGTGCCAGCAGTGAACGTGGGGGCAGCGAGACCCAGTACTTC. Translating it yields CASSERGGSETQYF.

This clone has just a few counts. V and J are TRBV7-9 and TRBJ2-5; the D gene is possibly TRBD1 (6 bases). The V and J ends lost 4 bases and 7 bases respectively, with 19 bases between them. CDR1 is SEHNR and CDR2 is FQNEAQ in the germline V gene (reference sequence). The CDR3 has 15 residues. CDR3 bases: TGTGCCAGCAGCTCTAAAGCCCTAAGAGGGGGGACCCAGTACTTC. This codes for CASSSKALRGGTQYF.

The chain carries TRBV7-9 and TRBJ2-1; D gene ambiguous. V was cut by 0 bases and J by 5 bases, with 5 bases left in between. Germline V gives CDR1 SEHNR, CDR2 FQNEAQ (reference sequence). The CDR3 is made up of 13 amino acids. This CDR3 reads CASSLAPHNEQFF. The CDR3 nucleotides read TGTGCCAGCAGCTTAGCCCCTCACAATGAGCAGTTCTTC.

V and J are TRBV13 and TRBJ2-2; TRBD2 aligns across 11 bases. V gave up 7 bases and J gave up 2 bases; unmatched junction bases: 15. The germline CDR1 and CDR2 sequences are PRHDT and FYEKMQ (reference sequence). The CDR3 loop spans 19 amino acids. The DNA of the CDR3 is TGTGCCAGCACCATCCGAACCGGGACTAGCGGAGTAAACACCGGGGAGCTGTTTTTT. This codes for CASTIRTGTSGVNTGELFF. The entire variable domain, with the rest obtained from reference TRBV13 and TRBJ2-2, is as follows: AAGVIQSPRHLIKEKRETATLKCYPIPRHDTVYWYQQGPGQDPQFLISFYEKMQSDKGSIPDRFSAQQFSDYHSELNMSSLELGDSALYFCASTIRTGTSGVNTGELFFGEGSRLTVL.

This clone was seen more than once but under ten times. CDR3 loop: CASGLAGGPGEQFF. As DNA, the CDR3 is TGTGCCAGCGGACTAGCGGGAGGGCCGGGTGAGCAGTTCTTC. The rearrangement links TRBV5-6 to TRBJ2-1, with 15 bases lining up with TRBD2. Germline assignment: CDR1 SGHDT and CDR2 YYEEEE. This CDR3 has 14 amino acids. V gave up 7 bases and J gave up 9 bases; unmatched junction bases: 5.